This record covers a single TCR beta chain. Its antigen is unknown. No base qualities exist here, and no much larger clone lies one base off it. TCRbeta CDR3 regions were amplified from genomic DNA by means of the immunoSEQ Assay, a bias-controlled multiplex PCR. Regarding the original processing steps: Within the assay, amplification of reference gene primers was used to estimate how many nucleated cells each sample contained. To quantify the absolute abundance of each unique TCRbeta CDR3 rearrangement, sequence reads were collapsed and filtered. For each sample, productive Simpson clonality was calculated as the square root of Simpson's diversity index across productive rearrangements. TCRdb took this table from immuneACCESS and kept in-frame rearrangements with V and J called. Such tables lack part of the clones; where checked against another copy, unresolved V genes explain under half of the gap, and the rest is unexplained. V and J calls and clone size are given by that table; D and trimming were obtained from the DNA. For this sample there are approximately 150,000 clones; roughly four fifths appear just once. The ten largest make up 12% to 15% of the sample.

Whole blood was collected in K2EDTA tubes by collaborating institutions according to the institutions' own protocols. For TCRbeta analysis, collaborators shipped samples in one of three forms: frozen whole blood, isolated PBMCs, or DNA extracted from either of those sample types. Unmatched junction bases come to 6, with V trimmed by 0 bases and J by 12 bases. For CDR1 and CDR2, the germline V gene (reference sequence) lists SGHNT and YYREEE. The CDR3 measures 13 amino acids from cysteine to phenylalanine. The entry retains the CDR3 DNA only, 39 bases that are in frame from base 1. These data originate in a study of blood T cell repertoires in COVID-19 (dated by TCRdb to 2019 to 2021). Regarding the research as a whole: Samples from collaborators originated in the United States, Italy and Spain and spanned both the acute and convalescent phases of COVID-19. The material from the prospective study consisted of cDNA or gDNA derived from T cells, B-cell-depleted T cells, or PBMCs. The dataset comprised deeply sampled blood TCRbeta repertoires from subjects exposed to, actively infected with, or recovered from COVID-19. The repertoires were made available in a free public database intended to serve as a resource for research on the immune response to SARS-CoV-2. Samples were obtained from the ongoing ImmuneRACE study (first 160 participants) and from roughly 1,300 subjects provided by 6 global collaborators. A de-identified subject ID, COVID-19 status, age in years and sex were almost always included in the sample metadata. Where available, HLA class I and class II types were taken from metadata supplied by the sample provider and were not determined by assay-based typing.

The full study reports these points: Clinical and demographic metadata were provided uncurated, with the amount varying by source and participant.

Sequenced: peripheral blood. The TCR comes from a human donor with acute or convalescent COVID-19. The donor label of this sample is uncertain. This chain joins TRBV5-4 to TRBJ2-1, and 7 bases in between align with TRBD1. The CDR3 in this case is CASSLEGGVGQFF. The DNA sequence reads TGTGCCAGCAGCTTGGAAGGGGGCGTCGGGCAGTTCTTC.